The 29 T cell receptor beta chains below all came from one sample that was sequenced in a study of blood T cell repertoires in COVID-19. The method was immunoSEQ multiplex PCR; TCRdb's version includes in-frame clones alone and lacks a portion of them. The sample yields about 390,000 clones, around nine tenths seen once. Sequencing input: PBMCs or T cells enriched from blood (not recorded which). All receptors come from a woman between 50 and 59 years old who had recovered from COVID-19.

The rearrangement links TRBV3-1 (or the pseudogene TRBV3-2) to TRBJ1-3; TRBD1 matches at 7 bases. CDR3 size: 16 residues. CDR1 and CDR2 from the germline V gene are LGHDT and YNNKEL (reference sequence). J was trimmed by 0 bases and V by 7 bases; bases with no gene match: 9. Here the CDR3 reads CASTPRDSLSGNTIYF. For the CDR3, the DNA is TGTGCCAGCACCCCCCGGGACAGTCTCTCTGGAAACACCATATATTTT.

V gene TRBV6-5 combines with J gene TRBJ1-2; the match to TRBD1 covers 8 bases. The CDR3 length is 14 residues. Germline CDR1 reads MNHEY; CDR2 reads SVGAGI. Trimming at V came to 6 bases and at J to 2 bases, leaving 5 bases not matched to a gene. In nucleotides, the CDR3 is TGTGCCAGCAGAACAGGGGGGGGGAACTATGGCTACACCTTC. Translating gives CASRTGGGNYGYTF.

The chain links TRBV7-9 to TRBJ2-7; 9 positions agree with TRBD1. CDR3 length equals 13 residues. Germline assignment: CDR1 SEHNR and CDR2 FQNEAQ (reference sequence). Trimming cost V 1 base and J 12 bases; bases outside gene matches: 7. CDR3 loop: CASSLEGQGWRYF. CDR3 nucleotides: TGTGCCAGCAGCTTAGAGGGACAGGGTTGGAGGTACTTC.

The count of this clone is one. The chain is built from TRBV6-1 and TRBJ2-7; possible D gene TRBD1, 5 bases. V was clipped by 2 bases and J by 3 bases, with 11 bases between them. The CDR3 runs to 14 residues. Germline CDR1 reads MNHNS; CDR2 reads SASEGT. CDR3: CASSERDRDYEQYF. CDR3 sequence (DNA): TGTGCCAGCAGTGAACGCGACAGAGACTACGAGCAGTACTTC.

This rearrangement joins TRBV28 to TRBJ1-4; TRBD1 might be the D (5 bases). Trimming stripped 3 bases from V and 8 bases from J, with 22 bases between. The CDR3 extends over 17 amino acids. Germline V gene data show CDR1 as MDHEN and CDR2 as SYDVKM. The CDR3 bases are TGTGCCAGCAGTTTCGGTGGTTTCGGCAGGGTGGGGGAAAAACTGTTTTTT. Translated, it gives CASSFGGFGRVGEKLFF.

The sample holds one count of this clone. The chain couples TRBV2 to TRBJ2-1; 7 nucleotides align to TRBD1. The CDR3 consists of 15 residues. Unmatched junction bases numbered 5, after V lost 3 bases and J lost 3 bases. CDR1 SNHLY and CDR2 FYNNEI come from the germline V gene. The CDR3: CASSDDRAGYNEQFF. CDR3 bases: TGTGCCAGCAGTGATGACAGGGCGGGCTACAATGAGCAGTTCTTC.

The chain combines TRBV27 with TRBJ1-1; 8 bases are shared with TRBD1. Unmatched junction bases numbered 3, after V lost 6 bases and J lost 6 bases. Germline V gene data show CDR1 as MNHEY and CDR2 as SMNVEV (reference sequence). The length of the CDR3 is 12 residues. CDR3 protein: CASSPQGAEAFF. As DNA, the CDR3 is TGTGCCAGCAGCCCACAGGGGGCTGAAGCTTTCTTT.

The rearrangement links TRBV13 to TRBJ1-1; unclear D gene. Trimming stripped 2 bases from V and 1 base from J, with 11 bases between. Germline V gives CDR1 PRHDT, CDR2 FYEKMQ (reference sequence). The CDR3 is 15 amino acids. The CDR3 bases are TGTGCCAGCAGCTTACTGACATCCAAGAACACTGAAGCTTTCTTT. Protein sequence: CASSLLTSKNTEAFF.

The V and J genes are TRBV5-1 and TRBJ1-1; D might be TRBD1 (6 bases). Trimming shortened V by 3 bases and J by 9 bases, and 15 bases separated the two germline ends. Germline V gene data show CDR1 as SGHRS and CDR2 as YFSETQ. There are 13 residues in the CDR3. The CDR3 reads CASSSYTGNQAFF. The CDR3 DNA reads as TGCGCCAGCAGCTCATATACAGGGAACCAAGCTTTCTTT.

This chain links TRBV29-1 with TRBJ2-2; tentatively, D is TRBD2 (6 bases). The CDR3 length is 15 residues. Germline V gene lookup returns CDR1 SQVTM and CDR2 ANQGSEA. V was shortened by 1 base and J by 7 bases, with 16 bases between the two germline ends. The CDR3 reads CSVEGGGDRRGELFF. DNA for the CDR3: TGCAGCGTTGAAGGGGGAGGCGACCGGCGCGGGGAGCTGTTTTTT.

This clone is a singleton in its sample. V gene TRBV4-2 combines with J gene TRBJ1-4; tentatively, D is TRBD1 (6 bases). Trimming stripped 0 bases from V and 8 bases from J, with 13 bases between. This CDR3 comprises 15 residues. Germline assignment: CDR1 LGHNA and CDR2 YNFKEQ. In DNA, the CDR3 is TGTGCCAGCAGCCAAGAGGGGGCCAGGGGAGAAAAACTGTTTTTT. It translates to CASSQEGARGEKLFF.

This chain links TRBV30 with TRBJ2-1; 12 bases are a match to TRBD2. CDR1 is GTSNPN and CDR2 is SVGIG in the germline V gene (reference sequence). This CDR3 has 16 amino acids. Trimming at V came to 5 bases and at J to 7 bases, leaving 12 bases not matched to a gene. In nucleotides, the CDR3 is TGTGCCTGGCGGCTAGCGGGGGGGGCACGTAGGAATGAGCAGTTCTTC. Translated: CAWRLAGGARRNEQFF.

The chain recombines TRBV15 with TRBJ2-7; 8 nucleotides match TRBD1. V lost 3 bases to trimming and J lost 2 bases; unmatched junction nucleotides: 3. This CDR3 region has 14 residues. Germline V gives CDR1 LNHNV, CDR2 YYDKDF (reference sequence). DNA of the CDR3: TGTGCCACCAGCAGGGACAGGGTGGCCTACGAGCAGTACTTC. Amino acids: CATSRDRVAYEQYF.

Comment on this clone: Other DNA sequences within the sample encode an identical CDR3. V gene TRBV9 combines with J gene TRBJ2-5, with 9 bases matching TRBD2. Germline assignment: CDR1 SGDLS and CDR2 YYNGEE. CDR3 size: 15 residues. Germline trimming cut 0 bases from V and 4 bases from J; bases unmatched to any gene: 4. This CDR3 reads CASSVGGGAGETQYF. In DNA form, the CDR3 reads TGTGCCAGCAGCGTAGGCGGGGGGGCCGGAGAGACCCAGTACTTC.

The chain combines TRBV6-1 with TRBJ1-2; perhaps TRBD1 as D (6 bases). V lost 1 base and J lost 6, with 12 bases in between. Germline V gives CDR1 MNHNS, CDR2 SASEGT. The CDR3 sequence is 14 residues long. The chain's CDR3 is CASSEGTVSDGYTF. CDR3 DNA sequence: TGTGCCAGCAGTGAAGGGACAGTCTCGGATGGCTACACCTTC.

This chain links TRBV7-8 with TRBJ2-1; possible D gene TRBD2, 5 bases. V was trimmed by 1 base and J by 4 bases, leaving 14 bases between them. This CDR3 comprises 16 residues. Germline CDR1 reads SGHVS; CDR2 reads FQNEAQ. The CDR3 sequence is CASSLVGFSGYNEQFF. CDR3 bases: TGTGCCAGCAGCTTAGTTGGGTTCTCGGGATACAATGAGCAGTTCTTC. Full variable domain (outside the CDR3, taken from reference TRBV7-8 and TRBJ2-1): GAGVSQSPRYKVAKRGQDVALRCDPISGHVSLFWYQQALGQGPEFLTYFQNEAQLDKSGLPSDRFFAERPEGSVSTLKIQRTQQEDSAVYLCASSLVGFSGYNEQFFGPGTRLTVL.

This clone has just one count. The genes are TRBV19 and TRBJ1-5; TRBD1 might be the D (6 bases). The CDR3 has 16 residues. Germline V CDR1 and CDR2: LNHDA, SQIVND (reference sequence). V lost 5 bases to trimming and J lost 4 bases, with 18 bases between them. This chain's CDR3 is CASSAQSGTRNQPQHF. As DNA, the CDR3 is TGTGCCAGTAGTGCGCAATCCGGGACACGTAATCAGCCCCAGCATTTT.

The rearrangement links TRBV24-1 to TRBJ1-1, with 8 nucleotides matching TRBD1. V lost 4 bases, J lost 10 bases, and 1 base stayed unmatched. This CDR3 has 11 amino acids. Germline values: CDR1 KGHDR, CDR2 SFDVKD. CDR3 residues: CATSDDRGAFF. The DNA for the CDR3 is TGTGCCACCAGTGACGACAGGGGAGCTTTCTTT.

There are a few counts of this clone. The CDR3 DNA reads as TGTGCCAGCAGTTTTAACAGCAAAAATTATGGCTACACCTTC. Amino acid sequence: CASSFNSKNYGYTF. The chain links TRBV27 to TRBJ1-2, with D unclear. Germline CDR1 is MNHEY and CDR2 is SMNVEV (reference sequence). The CDR3 consists of 14 residues. Trimming removed 3 bases from V and 5 bases from J, with 13 bases in between.

J is TRBJ2-7 and V is TRBV30; tentatively, D is TRBD2 (5 bases). Trimming shortened V by 3 bases and J by 4 bases, and 7 bases separated the two germline ends. Germline values: CDR1 GTSNPN, CDR2 SVGIG (reference sequence). The CDR3 is 11 residues long. The CDR3 DNA is TGTGCCTGGAGGATAGCGTACGAGCAGTACTTC. This sequence encodes CAWRIAYEQYF.

The chain recombines TRBV11-2 with TRBJ1-4, with D perhaps TRBD1 (5 bases). Germline loops: CDR1 SGHAT, CDR2 FQNNGV. The ends were cut back, 5 bases at V and 4 bases at J, with 20 bases in the middle. The length of the CDR3 is 17 residues. The CDR3 sequence: CASSLGLRGVGNEKLFF. The CDR3 DNA sequence: TGTGCCAGCAGCCTGGGACTGCGTGGGGTTGGTAATGAAAAACTGTTTTTT.

Only a few counts were recorded for this clone. This sequence joins TRBV25-1 and TRBJ1-3; D perhaps matches TRBD1 (5 bases). The CDR3 runs to 16 residues. The V end lost 3 bases, the J end lost 0 bases, and 12 bases lay between the germline ends. Germline values: CDR1 MGHDK, CDR2 SYGVNS. CDR3 residues: CASSEEGTGSGNTIYF. The DNA for the CDR3 is TGTGCCAGCAGTGAGGAGGGGACCGGCTCTGGAAACACCATATATTTT.

The chain is built from TRBV19 and TRBJ2-3, with D possibly TRBD2 on 5 matching bases. Trimming took off 2 bases at V and 8 bases at J, with 8 bases between the two ends. The V gene's germline CDR1 is LNHDA and CDR2 SQIVND (reference sequence). This CDR3 has 12 residues. The CDR3 loop reads CASSIPRGTQYF. DNA of the CDR3: TGTGCCAGTAGTATACCCCGGGGTACGCAGTATTTT.

This clone was found a few times. This rearrangement joins TRBV19 to TRBJ1-5; no reliable D call. Trimming removed 5 bases from V and 6 bases from J, with 17 bases in between. CDR3 size: 15 residues. Germline loops: CDR1 LNHDA, CDR2 SQIVND (reference sequence). The CDR3 protein is CASSPPGGRGQPQHF. The CDR3 DNA sequence: TGTGCCAGTAGTCCCCCGGGCGGGCGGGGTCAGCCCCAGCATTTT.

This clone occurred a few times. V usage is TRBV29-1 and J usage is TRBJ2-1; D remains ambiguous. Germline values: CDR1 SQVTM, CDR2 ANQGSEA. This CDR3 spans 11 amino acids. Trimming removed 4 bases at V and 7 bases at J, with 8 bases between. This CDR3 is CSVVEENEQFF. DNA of the CDR3: TGCAGCGTTGTCGAGGAGAATGAGCAGTTCTTC.

The rearrangement links TRBV9 to TRBJ2-6; possible D gene TRBD2, 6 bases. Looked up from germline, CDR1 is SGDLS and CDR2 is YYNGEE. V lost 4 bases and J 2 bases, leaving 16 bases between the germline ends. CDR3 length: 17 amino acids. CDR3 bases: TGTGCCAGCAGCAGGGAGGCGGGATCAGCTGGGGCCAACGTCCTGACTTTC. Translating it yields CASSREAGSAGANVLTF.

The chain couples TRBV12-5 to TRBJ1-2; D ambiguous. CDR3 length: 11 amino acids. V was trimmed by 7 bases and J by 4 bases, leaving 7 bases between them. Germline CDR1 and CDR2: LGHNT and FRNRAP. This CDR3 reads CASAAGYGYTF. CDR3 DNA: TGTGCTAGTGCCGCGGGCTATGGCTACACCTTC.

The gene calls are TRBV28 and TRBJ1-2; tentatively, D is TRBD1 (6 bases). This CDR3 is 14 amino acids long. Germline CDR1 MDHEN, CDR2 SYDVKM. V was pared by 5 bases and J by 7 bases, with 17 bases between. The DNA for the CDR3 is TGTGCCAGCAGTAATACCGACAGGAGCGGTGGCTACACCTTC. Protein: CASSNTDRSGGYTF.

The chain carries TRBV6-5 and TRBJ2-7; TRBD2 is a possible D gene (5 bases). The CDR3 spans 14 residues. The germline V gene encodes CDR1 MNHEY and CDR2 SVGAGI. The V end lost 7 bases, the J end lost 1 base, and 14 bases lay between the germline ends. The CDR3 bases are TGTGCCAGCAACTCTAGAGGGTTATCCTACGAGCAGTACTTC. It translates to CASNSRGLSYEQYF.